This TCR beta chain was identified during a study of cytomegalovirus exposure and HLA in healthy donors. General study findings and limits: Reported performance of the classifier showed diagnosis of cytomegalovirus status with high specificity and sensitivity. A later analysis showed TCR association rates differing by HLA locus, peaking at DRB1 and lowest at HLA-C.

The PCR used 60 Vbeta and 13 Jbeta primers. Clones were read by immunoSEQ multiplex PCR, and TCRdb kept only the in-frame ones, dropping some. The table lists fewer than 250,000 clones, roughly 73% of them singletons. Germline CDR1 SQVTM, CDR2 ANQGSEA. Trimming shortened V by 1 base and J by 4 bases, and 17 bases separated the two germline ends. The CDR3 consists of 16 residues. In its sample, this clone was seen once. Its antigen remains unknown. The sample consisted of PBMCs. The receptor's source is a woman in her twenties or thirties in good health and CMV-seropositive. The genes are TRBV29-1 and TRBJ2-1; tentative D call: TRBD2 (6 bases). This CDR3 is CSVEGSRESGYNEQFF. In DNA, the CDR3 is TGCAGCGTTGAAGGGTCCCGGGAGAGCGGTTACAATGAGCAGTTCTTC.